Sequencing of this T cell receptor (beta chain) was carried out in a study of T cells in Graves' hyperthyroidism and ophthalmopathy. With 6 bases removed from V and 3 bases from J, the gap between germline ends came to 12 bases. The V gene's germline CDR1 is SGHAT and CDR2 FQNNGV. This CDR3 spans 13 amino acids. TCR beta CDR3 sequences were amplified from RNA transcripts. Primed by the HTBI set, a first-round RT-PCR was run on the TCR CDR3. TCRdb processed the multiplex PCR reads anew with MiXCR; each CDR3 protein has one entry. This table holds about 130,000 distinct CDR3 sequences, 22% found once. Study outcomes and limitations: Expanded thyroid clonotypes (above 0.001) were mostly also found in blood.

This clonotype was observed many times. The antigen is unknown. This TCR derives from a woman aged 50 to 60 with Graves' hyperthyroidism that later progressed to Graves' ophthalmopathy. V usage is TRBV11-2 and J usage is TRBJ2-7; perhaps TRBD1 as D (5 bases). The sequenced material came from blood. The CDR3 DNA reads as TGTGCCAGCAGTAGACAGCTAAACTACGAGCAGTACTTC. This gives the protein CASSRQLNYEQYF.